This T cell receptor beta chain is drawn from a study of blood T cell repertoires in COVID-19. Study context: Whether acute or convalescent, the COVID-19 samples came from the United States, Italy and Spain. Nucleic acid was either cDNA or gDNA, and it came from T cells, B-cell-depleted T cells, or PBMCs.

This CDR3 spans 13 amino acids. V lost 6 bases and J 8 bases, leaving 16 bases between the germline ends. Looked up from germline, CDR1 is SQVTM and CDR2 is ANQGSEA. Original analysis: Reference gene primer amplification gave estimated nucleated cell counts. Profiling relied on immunoSEQ multiplex PCR, and the TCRdb table lists in-frame clones only, not all of them. Clone size and the V and J calls come from that table; the DNA yielded D and trimming. The table shows approximately 170,000 clones, with 86% occurring only once. The sequenced material came from peripheral blood. The sequence was collected from an older woman with acute or convalescent COVID-19. This chain joins TRBV29-1 and TRBJ1-4; D uncertain. CDR3 amino acids: CSVGEGGREKLFF. CDR3 bases: TGCAGCGTGGGAGAGGGAGGAAGAGAAAAACTGTTTTTT. The full variable domain, in which reference TRBV29-1 and TRBJ1-4 provide the parts outside the CDR3, is SAVISQKPSRDICQRGTSLTIQCQVDSQVTMMFWYRQQPGQSLTLIATANQGSEATYESGFVIDKFPISRPNLTFSTLTVSNMSPEDSSIYLCSVGEGGREKLFFGSGTQLSVL.